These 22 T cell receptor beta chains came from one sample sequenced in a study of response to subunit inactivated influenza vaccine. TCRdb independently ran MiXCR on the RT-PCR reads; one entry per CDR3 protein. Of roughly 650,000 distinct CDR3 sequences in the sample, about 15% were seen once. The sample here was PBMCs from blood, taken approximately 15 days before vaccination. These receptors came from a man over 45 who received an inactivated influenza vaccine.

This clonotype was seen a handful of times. The CDR3 region is CATSDSGGFTDTQYF. The CDR3 DNA is TGTGCCACCAGTGACTCGGGAGGGTTCACAGATACGCAGTATTTT. The V and J genes are TRBV24-1 and TRBJ2-3, with 8 bases that match TRBD2. The CDR3 spans 15 residues. Looked up from germline, CDR1 is KGHDR and CDR2 is SFDVKD. V shed 4 bases and J 2 bases; nucleotides not matched to a gene: 4.

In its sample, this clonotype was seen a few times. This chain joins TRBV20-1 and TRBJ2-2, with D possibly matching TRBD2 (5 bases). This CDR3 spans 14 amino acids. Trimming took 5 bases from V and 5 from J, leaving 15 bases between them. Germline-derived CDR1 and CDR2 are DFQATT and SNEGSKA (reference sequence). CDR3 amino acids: CSAAAASGTGELFF. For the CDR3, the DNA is TGCAGTGCTGCAGCCGCGTCGGGGACCGGGGAGCTGTTTTTT.

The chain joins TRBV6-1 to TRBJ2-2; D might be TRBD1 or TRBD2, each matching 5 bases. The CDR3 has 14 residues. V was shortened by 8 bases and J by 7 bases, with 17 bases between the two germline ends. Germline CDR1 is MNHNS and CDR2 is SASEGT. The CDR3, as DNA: TGTGCCAGCGGAACCCGGGGCACCCGCGGGGAGCTGTTTTTT. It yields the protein CASGTRGTRGELFF.

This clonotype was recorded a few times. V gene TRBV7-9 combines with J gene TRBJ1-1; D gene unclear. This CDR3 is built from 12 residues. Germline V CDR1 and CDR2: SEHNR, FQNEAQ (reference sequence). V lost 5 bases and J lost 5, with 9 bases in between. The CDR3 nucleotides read TGTGCCAGCAGCGAGACTGTAACTGAAGCTTTCTTT. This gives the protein CASSETVTEAFF.

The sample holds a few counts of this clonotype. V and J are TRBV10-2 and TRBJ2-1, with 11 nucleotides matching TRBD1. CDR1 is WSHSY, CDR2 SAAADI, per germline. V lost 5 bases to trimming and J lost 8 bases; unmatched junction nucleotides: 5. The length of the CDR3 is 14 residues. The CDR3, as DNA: TGCGCCAGCAGTATAGGACAGGGGGCCGATGAGCAGTTCTTC. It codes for CASSIGQGADEQFF.

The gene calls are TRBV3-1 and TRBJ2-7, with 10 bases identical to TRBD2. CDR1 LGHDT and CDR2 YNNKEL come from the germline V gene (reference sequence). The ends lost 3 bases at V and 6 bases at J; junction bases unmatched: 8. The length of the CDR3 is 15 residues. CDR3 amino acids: CASSQSASGSVEQYF. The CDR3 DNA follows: TGTGCCAGCAGCCAGAGTGCTAGCGGGAGTGTCGAGCAGTACTTC.

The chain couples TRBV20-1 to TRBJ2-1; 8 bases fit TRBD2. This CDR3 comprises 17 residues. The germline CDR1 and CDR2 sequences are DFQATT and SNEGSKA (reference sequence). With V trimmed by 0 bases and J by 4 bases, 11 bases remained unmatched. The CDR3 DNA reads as TGCAGTGCTAGAGATTCGGGGGGGGAAGATCGGTACAATGAGCAGTTCTTC. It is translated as CSARDSGGEDRYNEQFF.

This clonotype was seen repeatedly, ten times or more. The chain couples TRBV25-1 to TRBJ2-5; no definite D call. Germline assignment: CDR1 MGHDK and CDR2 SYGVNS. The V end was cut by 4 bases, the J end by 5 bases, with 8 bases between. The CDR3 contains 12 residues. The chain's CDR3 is CASSGGWETQYF. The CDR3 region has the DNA TGTGCCAGCAGTGGGGGTTGGGAGACCCAGTACTTC. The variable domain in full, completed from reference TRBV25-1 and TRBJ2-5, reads EADIYQTPRYLVIGTGKKITLECSQTMGHDKMYWYQQDPGMELHLIHYSYGVNSTEKGDLSSESTVSRIRTEHFPLTLESARPSHTSQYLCASSGGWETQYFGPGTRLLVL.

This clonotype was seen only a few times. In nucleotides, the CDR3 is TGTGCCAGCAGCTTACGGGTTATAAAGACCCAGTACTTC. Its translation is CASSLRVIKTQYF. The chain employs TRBV7-8 and TRBJ2-5; D gene uncertain. The V and J ends lost 2 bases and 6 bases respectively, with 10 bases between them. Germline V gene lookup returns CDR1 SGHVS and CDR2 FQNEAQ. The CDR3 contains 13 residues.

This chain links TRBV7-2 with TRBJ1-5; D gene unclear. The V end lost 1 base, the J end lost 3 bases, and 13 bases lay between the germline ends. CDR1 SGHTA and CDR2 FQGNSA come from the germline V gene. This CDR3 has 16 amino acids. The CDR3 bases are TGTGCCAGCAGCTTAGAACCCTCGGGGATCAATCAGCCCCAGCATTTT. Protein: CASSLEPSGINQPQHF. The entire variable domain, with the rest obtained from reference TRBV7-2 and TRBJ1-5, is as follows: GAGVSQSPSNKVTEKGKDVELRCDPISGHTALYWYRQSLGQGLEFLIYFQGNSAPDKSGLPSDRFSAERTGGSVSTLTIQRTQQEDSAVYLCASSLEPSGINQPQHFGDGTRLSIL.

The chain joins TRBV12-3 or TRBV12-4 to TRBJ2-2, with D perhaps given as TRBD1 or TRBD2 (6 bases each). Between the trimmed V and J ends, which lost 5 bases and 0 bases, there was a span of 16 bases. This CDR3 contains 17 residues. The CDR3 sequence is CASSPPGGRANTGELFF. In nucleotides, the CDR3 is TGTGCCAGCAGTCCTCCCGGGGGCAGGGCGAACACCGGGGAGCTGTTTTTT.

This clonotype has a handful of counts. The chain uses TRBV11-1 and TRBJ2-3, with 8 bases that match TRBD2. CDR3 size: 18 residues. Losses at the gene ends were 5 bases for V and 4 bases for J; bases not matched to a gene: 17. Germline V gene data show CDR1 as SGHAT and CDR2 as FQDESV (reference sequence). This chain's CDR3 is CASSGKHTSGLAADTQYF. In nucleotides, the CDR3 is TGTGCCAGCAGCGGGAAACATACTAGCGGACTGGCGGCAGATACGCAGTATTTT.

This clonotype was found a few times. CDR3 sequence: CASSLMPVGTAYNYGYTF. The CDR3 DNA sequence: TGTGCCAGCAGTTTAATGCCGGTTGGGACAGCTTATAACTATGGCTACACCTTC. This rearrangement joins TRBV28 to TRBJ1-2; 7 bases are a match to TRBD1. Per germline, CDR1 MDHEN and CDR2 SYDVKM. V lost 2 bases, J lost 1 base, and 13 bases stayed unmatched. The CDR3 is 18 amino acids.

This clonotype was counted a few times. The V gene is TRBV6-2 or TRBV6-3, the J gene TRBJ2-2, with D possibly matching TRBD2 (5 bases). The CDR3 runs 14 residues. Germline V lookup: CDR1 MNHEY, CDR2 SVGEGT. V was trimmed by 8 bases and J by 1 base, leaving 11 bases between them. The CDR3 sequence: CASEARENTGELFF. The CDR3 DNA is TGTGCCAGCGAGGCGAGGGAGAACACCGGGGAGCTGTTTTTT.

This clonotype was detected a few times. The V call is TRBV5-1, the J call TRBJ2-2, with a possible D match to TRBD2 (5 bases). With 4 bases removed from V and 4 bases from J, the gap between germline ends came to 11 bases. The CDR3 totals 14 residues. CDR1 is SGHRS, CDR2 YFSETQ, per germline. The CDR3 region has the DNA TGCGCCAGCAGCGATAGCGAATTCACCGGGGAGCTGTTTTTT. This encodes CASSDSEFTGELFF.

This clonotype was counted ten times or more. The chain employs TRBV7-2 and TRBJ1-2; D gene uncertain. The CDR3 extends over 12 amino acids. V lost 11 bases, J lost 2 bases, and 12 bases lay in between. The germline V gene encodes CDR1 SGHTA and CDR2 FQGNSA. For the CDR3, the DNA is TGTGCCTTCCTTGCAGAGAACTATGGCTACACCTTC. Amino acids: CAFLAENYGYTF.

The CDR3 sequence is CASSPAGLARGYEQYF. CDR3 nucleotide sequence: TGTGCCAGCAGCCCAGCGGGACTAGCGCGAGGCTACGAGCAGTACTTC. The gene calls are TRBV7-3 and TRBJ2-7; 10 bases fit TRBD2. The germline V gene has CDR1 SGHTA and CDR2 FQGTGA. The CDR3 runs to 16 residues. V lost 5 bases, J lost 3 bases, and 10 bases stayed unmatched.

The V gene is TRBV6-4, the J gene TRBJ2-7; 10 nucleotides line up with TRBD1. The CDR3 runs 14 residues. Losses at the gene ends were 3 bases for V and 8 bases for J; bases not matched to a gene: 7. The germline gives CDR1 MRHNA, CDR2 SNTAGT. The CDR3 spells CASSEDRGSYKQYF. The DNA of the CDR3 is TGTGCCAGCAGTGAGGACAGGGGGTCGTACAAGCAGTACTTC.

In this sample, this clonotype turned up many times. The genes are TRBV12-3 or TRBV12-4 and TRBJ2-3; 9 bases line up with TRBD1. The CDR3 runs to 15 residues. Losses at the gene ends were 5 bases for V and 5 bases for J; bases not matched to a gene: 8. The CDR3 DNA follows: TGTGCCAGCAGTAGAGACGGGACAGGGCTAGATACGCAGTATTTT. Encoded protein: CASSRDGTGLDTQYF.

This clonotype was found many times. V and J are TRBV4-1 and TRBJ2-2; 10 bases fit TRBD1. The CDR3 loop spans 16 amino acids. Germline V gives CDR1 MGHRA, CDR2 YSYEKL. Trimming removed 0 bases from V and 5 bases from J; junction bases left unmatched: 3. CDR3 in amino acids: CASSQEGTGATGELFF. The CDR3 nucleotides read TGCGCCAGCAGCCAAGAAGGGACAGGGGCGACCGGGGAGCTGTTTTTT.

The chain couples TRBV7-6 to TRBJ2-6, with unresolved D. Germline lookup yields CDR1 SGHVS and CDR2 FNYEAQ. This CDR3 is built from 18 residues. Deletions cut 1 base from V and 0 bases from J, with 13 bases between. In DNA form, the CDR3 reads TGTGCCAGCAGCTTAGGTATCAGCCCCCGCTCTGGGGCCAACGTCCTGACTTTC. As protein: CASSLGISPRSGANVLTF.

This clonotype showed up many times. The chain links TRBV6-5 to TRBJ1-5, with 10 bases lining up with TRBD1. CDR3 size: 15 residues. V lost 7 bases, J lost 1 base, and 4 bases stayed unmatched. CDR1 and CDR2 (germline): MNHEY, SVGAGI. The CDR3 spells CASTSGQGSNQPQHF. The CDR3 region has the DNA TGTGCCAGCACTTCGGGACAGGGGAGCAATCAGCCCCAGCATTTT.